Listed below are T cell receptor beta chains from one sample, sequenced in a study of shared clonotypes between healthy human individuals. Produced via immunoSEQ multiplex PCR; TCRdb's table is partial and in-frame only. The sample has some 2,100,000 clones, 95% seen once. Sequenced sample: naive CD4+ T cells sorted from blood. The receptors derive from a man aged 18 to 30 in good health. CDR3s include the opening cysteine and the closing phenylalanine or tryptophan.

v_gene	j_gene	CDR3aa
TRBV10-2	TRBJ2-1	CASTPDSSYNEQFF
TRBV10-3	TRBJ2-1	CAIRGLASHNEQFF
TRBV19	TRBJ2-7	CASSGHREQYF
TRBV2	TRBJ1-5	CASRGTGIQPQHF
TRBV6-6	TRBJ2-2	CASSYSGNTGELFF
TRBV2	TRBJ2-7	CASSDWTGGSHEQYF
TRBV5-1	TRBJ2-5	CASSPQGLSETQYF
TRBV7-2	TRBJ2-5	CASSPRGGETQYF
TRBV14	TRBJ1-1	CASSHRGLGTEAFF
TRBV29-1	TRBJ1-5	CSVGAEQPQHF
TRBV6-5	TRBJ2-2	CASSLEWHTGELFF
TRBV5-1	TRBJ2-3	CASRQTTDTQYF
TRBV5-4	TRBJ2-3	CASSIRRGLYTDTQYF
TRBV4-3	TRBJ2-4	CASSQDTENIQYF
TRBV6-1	TRBJ2-5	CASSWGTSGKETQYF
TRBV10-3	TRBJ1-2	CAINPYGGQGAHGYTF
TRBV7-2	TRBJ2-3	CASSALGVGDTQYF
TRBV7-2	TRBJ1-6	CASSSRPMAQGYNSPLHF
TRBV6-5	TRBJ1-1	CASSYSTQGGTEAFF
TRBV5-1	TRBJ1-2	CASSLPGYGYTF
TRBV4-3	TRBJ1-6	CASSQGGGQYSPLHF
TRBV6-6	TRBJ2-7	CASSYSMSPISYEQYF
TRBV7-2	TRBJ2-3	CASSPRWSTDTQYF
TRBV7-9	TRBJ1-1	CASRPGGGRGTEAFF
TRBV6-5	TRBJ2-1	CASSYIWGDEQFF
TRBV2	TRBJ2-5	CASKPAFGETQYF
TRBV30	TRBJ1-2	CAWSRADRSYGYTF
TRBV10-1	TRBJ2-2	CASSVQGSAGELFF
TRBV5-6	TRBJ2-3	CASSLPAGATDTQYF
TRBV11-2	TRBJ2-1	CASSPRYNEQFF
TRBV2	TRBJ2-7	CASSGGGKGSGSRYEQYF
TRBV6-1	TRBJ1-4	CASSGDKRATNEKLFF
TRBV6-1	TRBJ1-2	CASSEAGQGFLYGYTF
TRBV6-6	TRBJ2-7	CASSYGGRTYEQYF
TRBV10-1	TRBJ2-2	CASSENPNTGELFF